These 4 T cell receptor beta chains came from one sample sequenced in a study of regulatory T cells in long-lasting Graves disease. Regarding time point: persistent/refractory GD, antithyroid drugs over 5 years with positive TRAb. Generation of the TCR library employed RNA extracted from PBMCs. Arm-PCR with iRepertoire HTBI primers amplified the CDR3 regions for these TCR beta libraries. One entry per CDR3 protein results from TCRdb running MiXCR on the multiplex PCR reads. The sample carries roughly 400,000 distinct CDR3 sequences, over 20% recorded once. The sample in question was peripheral blood mononuclear cells (PBMCs), obtained when the disease was refractory, from a patient treated with antithyroid drugs. The receptors here all came from a female donor with Graves disease.

In DNA, the CDR3 is TGCAGTGCGGGTCGGAGCAATCAGCCCCAGCATTTT. Amino acid sequence: CSAGRSNQPQHF. V gene TRBV20-1 combines with J gene TRBJ1-5; D remains unclear. CDR3 length: 12 residues. V was shortened by 6 bases and J by 1 base, with 7 bases between the two germline ends. Germline CDR1 and CDR2: DFQATT and SNEGSKA (reference sequence).

To note about this clonotype: A single base separates this from a much larger clone, so it may be a read error. The chain carries TRBV29-1 and TRBJ2-5; 11 bases line up with TRBD2. Trimming cost V 4 bases and J 7 bases; bases outside gene matches: 5. The CDR3 runs to 13 residues. The germline V gene encodes CDR1 SQVTM and CDR2 ANQGSEA. In nucleotides, the CDR3 is TGCAGCGTTGTTAGCGGGGGGGGGGGGACCCAGTACTTC. It is translated as CSVVSGGGGTQYF.

This clonotype was detected a few times. The chain has TRBV10-3 and TRBJ2-2; 7 positions agree with TRBD1. The CDR3 spans 12 residues. V was pared by 9 bases and J by 6 bases, with 4 bases of the junction left unmatched. In germline, CDR1 is ENHRY, CDR2 SYGVKD. The CDR3 spells CAIRDRAGELFF. CDR3 coding DNA: TGTGCCATTCGCGACAGGGCCGGGGAGCTGTTTTTT.

The sample holds a few counts of this clonotype. The chain employs TRBV20-1 and TRBJ2-5, with 9 bases lining up with TRBD1. V dropped 0 bases and J dropped 6; count of bases not matched to a gene: 5. This CDR3 comprises 14 residues. Germline-derived CDR1 and CDR2 are DFQATT and SNEGSKA (reference sequence). CDR3 in DNA: TGCAGTGCTAGAGACCCGGACAGGGGAAAGACCCAGTACTTC. It yields the protein CSARDPDRGKTQYF.